The 20 T cell receptor beta chains below come from one sample, sequenced in a study of T-cell memory formation after mild COVID-19. TCRdb fed the 5' RACE reads into MiXCR, producing one record per CDR3 protein. This sample yields roughly 280,000 distinct CDR3 sequences, of which about 16% are seen a single time; 22% belongs to the top ten. The sample consisted of PBMCs or a T cell subset sorted from them (not recorded which). The receptor set was obtained from a man between 18 and 29 years old who had mild COVID-19 (a few samples of this study predate the infection). Cell type and time point are not known.

J is TRBJ2-2 and V is TRBV11-2; no firm D call. Between the trimmed V and J ends, which lost 5 bases and 7 bases, there was a span of 11 bases. The germline V gene has CDR1 SGHAT and CDR2 FQNNGV. The CDR3 contains 13 residues. The CDR3 sequence is CASSPPVVGELFF. CDR3 bases: TGTGCCAGCAGCCCCCCCGTGGTCGGGGAGCTGTTTTTT.

This chain's CDR3 is CATSRDKIQGASAYEQYF. CDR3 DNA: TGTGCCACCAGCAGAGATAAGATACAGGGGGCGAGCGCCTACGAGCAGTACTTC. The chain uses TRBV15 and TRBJ2-7; 9 nucleotides match TRBD1. Germline V lookup: CDR1 LNHNV, CDR2 YYDKDF (reference sequence). CDR3 size: 18 residues. V lost 0 bases, J lost 2 bases, and 11 bases stayed unmatched.

This clonotype occurred many times. The chain links TRBV5-6 to TRBJ2-3; the match to TRBD2 covers 11 bases. Germline V CDR1 and CDR2: SGHDT, YYEEEE. V dropped 2 bases and J dropped 2; count of bases not matched to a gene: 4. This CDR3 comprises 16 residues. This chain's CDR3 is CASSFTGLAVTDTQYF. CDR3 DNA sequence: TGTGCCAGCAGCTTTACGGGACTAGCGGTCACAGATACGCAGTATTTT.

The gene calls are TRBV20-1 and TRBJ2-5; D perhaps matches TRBD2 (6 bases). The CDR3 contains 15 residues. V lost 2 bases to trimming and J lost 1 base, with 14 bases between them. Per germline, CDR1 DFQATT and CDR2 SNEGSKA (reference sequence). This CDR3 reads CSARKVGGLQETQYF. The CDR3 coding sequence is TGCAGTGCTAGAAAGGTGGGGGGACTCCAAGAGACCCAGTACTTC.

J is TRBJ2-3 and V is TRBV5-1; tentatively, D is TRBD2 (6 bases). Germline V gene sequence: CDR1 SGHRS, CDR2 YFSETQ. Deletions cut 5 bases from V and 7 bases from J, with 23 bases between. The CDR3 runs 16 residues. The CDR3 protein is CASRVEAGQRGYTQYF. CDR3 bases: TGCGCCAGCAGGGTGGAGGCGGGGCAGCGAGGATATACGCAGTATTTT.

The chain joins TRBV2 to TRBJ1-2; D might be TRBD1 (6 bases). Germline CDR1 reads SNHLY; CDR2 reads FYNNEI. This CDR3 comprises 14 residues. Trimming shortened V by 8 bases and J by 3 bases, and 16 bases separated the two germline ends. The CDR3 here is CASDPNRDYYGYTF. In nucleotides, the CDR3 is TGTGCCAGCGATCCTAACAGGGATTACTATGGCTACACCTTC.

The chain joins TRBV20-1 to TRBJ2-1, with D perhaps being TRBD1 or TRBD2 (6 bases each). This CDR3 has 17 amino acids. With 6 bases removed from V and 0 bases from J, the gap between germline ends came to 21 bases. Germline CDR1 is DFQATT and CDR2 is SNEGSKA (reference sequence). Written as DNA, the CDR3 is TGCAGTGCCTTAAGGGGGGCAGTGTCTCTCTCCTACAATGAGCAGTTCTTC. Translation gives CSALRGAVSLSYNEQFF.

The rearrangement links TRBV13 to TRBJ2-7; TRBD1 is a possible D gene (6 bases). V was pared by 5 bases and J by 2 bases, with 16 bases between. Germline assignment: CDR1 PRHDT and CDR2 FYEKMQ (reference sequence). The CDR3 is 15 residues long. The CDR3 nucleotides read TGTGCCAGCAGCCACAGGGCAACAACGCCCTACGAGCAGTACTTC. Protein sequence: CASSHRATTPYEQYF.

The chain carries TRBV11-2 and TRBJ1-1; D gene uncertain. There are 14 residues in the CDR3. V was clipped by 2 bases and J by 4 bases, with 11 bases between them. The V gene's germline CDR1 is SGHAT and CDR2 FQNNGV. CDR3 residues: CASSLNRASTEAFF. CDR3 coding DNA: TGTGCCAGCAGCTTAAACCGGGCCTCCACTGAAGCTTTCTTT.

This chain uses TRBV20-1 with TRBJ2-7; 8 bases align to TRBD1. CDR1 and CDR2 from the germline V gene are DFQATT and SNEGSKA (reference sequence). This CDR3 is 16 amino acids long. J lost 3 bases, V lost 1 base, and 11 bases had no gene match. For the CDR3, the DNA is TGCAGTGCTAGAGGGGGTAGGGGACAGGCATTCTACGAGCAGTACTTC. Encoded protein: CSARGGRGQAFYEQYF.

This clonotype was detected a few times. V and J are TRBV12-3 or TRBV12-4 and TRBJ2-2; weak D call: TRBD2 (6 bases). Trimming cost V 5 bases and J 6 bases, with 13 bases left between them. The CDR3 runs to 14 residues. CDR3 DNA sequence: TGTGCCAGCAGTCCCCACGCGGGATCCGGGGAGCTGTTTTTT. Protein: CASSPHAGSGELFF.

This clonotype has just a few counts. This chain connects TRBV7-2 to TRBJ2-7; D possibly matches TRBD1 or TRBD2 (5 bases each). V lost 2 bases and J 2 bases, leaving 16 bases between the germline ends. The CDR3 is 16 amino acids. In germline, CDR1 is SGHTA, CDR2 FQGNSA. The DNA of the CDR3 is TGTGCCAGCAGCTTAAATCCCGGGACGGCGACCTACGAGCAGTACTTC. Translation: CASSLNPGTATYEQYF.

The genes are TRBV28 and TRBJ2-5; 9 nucleotides align to TRBD1. Germline V gene sequence: CDR1 MDHEN, CDR2 SYDVKM. The ends lost 3 bases at V and 2 bases at J; junction bases unmatched: 4. The CDR3 has 15 residues. The CDR3 DNA reads TGTGCCAGCAGTTTTGGGACAGGGAGGCAAGAGACCCAGTACTTC. It encodes CASSFGTGRQETQYF.

This rearrangement joins TRBV24-1 to TRBJ2-1, with D maybe TRBD2 (5 bases). CDR1 and CDR2 (germline): KGHDR, SFDVKD. Deletions cut 4 bases from V and 6 bases from J, with 12 bases between. This CDR3 is 14 amino acids long. The DNA for the CDR3 is TGTGCCACCAGTGACAGGACTCCAAGCAATGAGCAGTTCTTC. Translating gives CATSDRTPSNEQFF.

The V call is TRBV5-6, the J call TRBJ1-2, with 9 bases lining up with TRBD1. Germline V gene lookup returns CDR1 SGHDT and CDR2 YYEEEE. The CDR3 is 18 amino acids. V shed 5 bases, J shed 3 bases, and the junction held 17 bases outside the gene matches. The CDR3 DNA sequence: TGTGCCAGCAGTCGATTTAAGAACAGGACAGGGGAGCACTATGGCTACACCTTC. Protein product: CASSRFKNRTGEHYGYTF.

The J gene is TRBJ2-5, the V gene TRBV5-5, with TRBD2 identical over 11 bases. The ends lost 7 bases at V and 5 bases at J; junction bases unmatched: 7. CDR1 and CDR2 (germline): SGHKS, YYEKEE (reference sequence). The CDR3 spans 14 residues. The CDR3 DNA follows: TGTGCCAGCTTGTTTAGCGGGGGGGCCGAGACCCAGTACTTC. Translation gives CASLFSGGAETQYF.

As for this clonotype: Since a much larger clone is just one base distant, this may be a read error. The V call is TRBV12-3 or TRBV12-4, the J call TRBJ2-1; D uncertain. The CDR3 is made up of 17 amino acids. Written as DNA, the CDR3 is TGTGCCAGCCGCCGAGGATCTCGGACGGAATCGTGGAATGAGCAGTTATTC. This codes for CASRRGSRTESWNEQLF.

The chain carries TRBV5-1 and TRBJ2-1; 8 bases line up with TRBD2. Germline trimming cut 4 bases from V and 9 bases from J; bases unmatched to any gene: 12. The germline V gene encodes CDR1 SGHRS and CDR2 YFSETQ. The CDR3 consists of 15 residues. The CDR3 DNA sequence: TGCGCCAGCAGCCAAGAGGGGACTAGTTCCCGTGAGCAGTTCTTC. The encoded protein is CASSQEGTSSREQFF.

This clonotype has a handful of counts. The chain links TRBV20-1 to TRBJ2-3, with 7 bases matching TRBD2. Per the germline V gene, CDR1 is DFQATT and CDR2 is SNEGSKA (reference sequence). The CDR3 runs to 18 residues. V was clipped by 3 bases and J by 1 base; unmatched bases: 16. The CDR3 region is CSASIPRGSRGGTDTQYF. The CDR3 coding sequence is TGCAGTGCTAGTATCCCACGGGGGAGCCGGGGGGGCACAGATACGCAGTATTTT.

This clonotype was seen a handful of times. CDR3 DNA sequence: TGTGCCAGCAGGGCCGTCGGGGGGAGGAACACCGGGGAGCTGTTTTTT. This translates into CASRAVGGRNTGELFF. J is TRBJ2-2 and V is TRBV2; 7 bases are shared with TRBD2. CDR1 and CDR2 from the germline V gene are SNHLY and FYNNEI. J lost 1 base, V lost 6 bases, and 8 bases had no gene match. This CDR3 is 16 amino acids long.